This passage covers 5 T cell receptor beta chains from one sample sequenced in a study of blood T cells in healthy people across ages. A J-beta primer mix and a sample-barcoded 5' primer were used in a second PCR of roughly 6 to 11 cycles. A single record per CDR3 protein comes from TCRdb applying MiXCR to the 5' RACE reads. This table has about 1.6 million distinct CDR3 sequences, almost 35% appearing once. Sequencing input: blood. These receptors came from a woman aged 25 to 45 in good health.

This sequence joins TRBV2 and TRBJ1-5, with 9 bases that match TRBD1. Germline V gives CDR1 SNHLY, CDR2 FYNNEI. This CDR3 region has 15 residues. Unmatched junction bases numbered 6, after V lost 6 bases and J lost 3 bases. The CDR3: CASRPGTGNNQPQHF. CDR3 DNA sequence: TGTGCCAGCAGACCCGGGACAGGGAACAATCAGCCCCAGCATTTT.

This rearrangement joins TRBV20-1 to TRBJ1-4; no definite D call. The germline V gene encodes CDR1 DFQATT and CDR2 SNEGSKA (reference sequence). CDR3 length: 14 residues. V was shortened by 3 bases and J by 0 bases, with 8 bases between the two germline ends. This CDR3 is CSASPPPTNEKLFF. CDR3 DNA sequence: TGCAGTGCTAGCCCACCACCAACTAATGAAAAACTGTTTTTT.

The gene calls are TRBV18 and TRBJ1-2; no reliable D call. The CDR3 runs to 13 residues. V lost 2 bases and J 0 bases, leaving 4 bases between the germline ends. Germline-derived CDR1 and CDR2 are KGHSH and LQKENI. CDR3 in amino acids: CASSPSSNYGYTF. The CDR3 DNA sequence: TGTGCCAGCTCACCAAGCTCTAACTATGGCTACACCTTC.

The CDR3 DNA reads TGCAGCGTTCCTCTGGGACAGGGAAACTATGGCTACACCTTC. Translation gives CSVPLGQGNYGYTF. The chain carries TRBV29-1 and TRBJ1-2; 9 bases line up with TRBD1. In germline, CDR1 is SQVTM, CDR2 ANQGSEA. V shed 5 bases, J shed 2 bases, and the junction held 6 bases outside the gene matches. The CDR3 is 14 amino acids.

This clonotype was observed a few times. The rearrangement links TRBV20-1 to TRBJ1-5, with D possibly matching TRBD1 (5 bases). Trimming stripped 5 bases from V and 7 bases from J, with 24 bases between. The CDR3 consists of 16 residues. CDR1 and CDR2 (germline): DFQATT, SNEGSKA (reference sequence). The CDR3 loop is CSAGVLRTGGVQPQHF. The CDR3 region has the DNA TGCAGTGCTGGAGTGCTTAGGACGGGAGGGGTCCAGCCCCAGCATTTT.